The clone carrying this TCR beta chain has just a few counts. The antigen remains unidentified. V lost 4 bases, J lost 2 bases, and 8 bases stayed unmatched. The CDR3 sequence is 15 residues long. The germline V gene has CDR1 SGHNT and CDR2 YYREEE (reference sequence). These data originate in a study of beta chain features in type 1 diabetes. Study details: Patients shared similar age, gender and cell yields with healthy donors.

Overall study findings and caveats: A moderate, significant TCRB CDR3 shortening appeared in type 1 diabetes across four CD4+ subsets.

Expressed TCRB transcripts were sequenced because the entire RNA isolate underwent reverse transcription. Clones were sequenced by immunoSEQ multiplex PCR, and TCRdb holds only the in-frame ones, with some missing. The sample contains around 150,000 clones, around 8.5% of which appear only once. The gene calls are TRBV5-4 and TRBJ2-7, with 8 bases that match TRBD1. This TCR was sampled from a young man in good health. Sequenced sample: central memory CD4+ T cells from blood. In nucleotides, the CDR3 is TGTGCCAGCAGCCCGCGGACAGGGACGACCTACGAGCAGTACTTC. As protein: CASSPRTGTTYEQYF. Full variable domain (rest looked up from reference TRBV5-4 and TRBJ2-7): ETGVTQSPTHLIKTRGQQVTLRCSSQSGHNTVSWYQQALGQGPQFIFQYYREEENGRGNFPPRFSGLQFPNYSSELNVNALELDDSALYLCASSPRTGTTYEQYFGPGTRLTVT.